These 8 T cell receptor beta chains came from one sample sequenced in a study of CD8 T cells in ankylosing spondylitis. TCRdb redid the calling of the 5' RACE reads with MiXCR, one entry per CDR3 protein. Of under 200,000 distinct CDR3 sequences listed, 11% are singletons. The sequenced material came from blood, either unsorted or a sorted T cell fraction (not recorded which). These receptors all come from a male donor with ankylosing spondylitis or in good health (not recorded which).

This clonotype came up many times. The chain couples TRBV5-1 to TRBJ2-1, with 13 bases identical to TRBD2. Germline V lookup: CDR1 SGHRS, CDR2 YFSETQ. V dropped 3 bases and J dropped 5; count of bases not matched to a gene: 5. This CDR3 contains 16 residues. CDR3 sequence (DNA): TGCGCCAGCAGCTCCCGGACTAGCGGGGGCAACAATGAGCAGTTCTTC. This encodes CASSSRTSGGNNEQFF.

This clonotype was found many times. This chain links TRBV12-3 or TRBV12-4 with TRBJ1-2, with D possibly matching TRBD1 (5 bases). CDR3 length: 12 residues. The ends were cut back, 6 bases at V and 8 bases at J, with 13 bases in the middle. The CDR3 here is CASRAGSRGYTF. CDR3 nucleotide sequence: TGTGCCAGCAGGGCAGGGAGTAGAGGCTACACCTTC.

Many counts were recorded for this clonotype. The chain is built from TRBV28 and TRBJ2-7; TRBD1 matches at 7 bases. Germline trimming cut 8 bases from V and 0 bases from J; bases unmatched to any gene: 10. Germline CDR1 MDHEN, CDR2 SYDVKM. CDR3 length equals 15 residues. The CDR3 protein is CASSNGQELSYEQYF. The CDR3 DNA sequence: TGTGCCAGCTCTAACGGACAGGAACTCTCCTACGAGCAGTACTTC.

This clonotype was counted ten times or more. This rearrangement joins TRBV12-3 or TRBV12-4 to TRBJ1-1; no firm D call. The CDR3 extends over 14 amino acids. V was shortened by 5 bases and J by 11 bases, with 21 bases between the two germline ends. CDR3 in amino acids: CASSPVNISPSAFF. Written as DNA, the CDR3 is TGTGCCAGCAGTCCAGTAAATATATCTCCCTCGGCTTTCTTT.

This clonotype was observed many times. V gene TRBV5-1 combines with J gene TRBJ2-1; possibly TRBD1 for D (6 bases). This CDR3 is 14 amino acids long. CDR1 SGHRS and CDR2 YFSETQ come from the germline V gene. V was clipped by 2 bases and J by 7 bases, with 13 bases between them. This CDR3 is CASSFQGPGNEQFF. CDR3 DNA sequence: TGCGCCAGCAGCTTCCAGGGGCCAGGGAATGAGCAGTTCTTC. The variable domain in full, with the rest retrieved from reference TRBV5-1 and TRBJ2-1, is KAGVTQTPRYLIKTRGQQVTLSCSPISGHRSVSWYQQTPGQGLQFLFEYFSETQRNKGNFPGRFSGRQFSNSRSEMNVSTLELGDSALYLCASSFQGPGNEQFFGPGTRLTVL.

This clonotype was found many times. V is TRBV12-3 or TRBV12-4 and J is TRBJ2-7; D not resolved. V shed 2 bases and J shed 4 bases, with 12 bases lying between them. The CDR3 consists of 14 residues. CDR3 nucleotides: TGTGCCAGCAGTTTATCCGCCCAGCAGTACGAGCAGTACTTC. Amino acids: CASSLSAQQYEQYF.

In its sample, this clonotype was seen many times. The chain uses TRBV3-1 and TRBJ1-5, with 7 bases aligning to TRBD1. The germline gives CDR1 LGHDT, CDR2 YNNKEL (reference sequence). With 1 base clipped from V and 1 base from J, the junction kept 4 bases outside the gene matches. The CDR3 has 16 amino acids. CDR3 in DNA: TGTGCCAGCAGCCAAGGAAGGGGGCAGAGCAATCAGCCCCAGCATTTT. It translates to CASSQGRGQSNQPQHF.

Only a few counts were recorded for this clonotype. The chain carries TRBV7-9 and TRBJ1-1; D may be TRBD1 (5 bases). This CDR3 has 15 amino acids. CDR1 SEHNR and CDR2 FQNEAQ come from the germline V gene (reference sequence). V lost 1 base and J lost 2, with 11 bases in between. The CDR3 bases are TGTGCCAGCAGCTTAGGGGACGCCCTTAACACTGAAGCTTTCTTT. Amino acids: CASSLGDALNTEAFF.